Sequencing of this TCR beta chain was carried out in a study of response to subunit inactivated influenza vaccine listed by TCRdb under 2018. About the full investigation: To follow how T cells responded to a trivalent subunit inactivated influenza vaccine, the researchers relied on deep quantitative profiling of the T cell receptor repertoire. General study outcomes and caveats: It was suggested by the authors that each seasonal influenza vaccination may recruit only a limited number of new T cells.

The method behind the library was RT-PCR. Sequencing relied on an Illumina HiSeq 2500. TCRdb took the public reads, trimmed them with fastp at Q25, ran MiXCR for clone calling and kept in-frame beta chains. Each CDR3 protein gets just one entry, which takes the most common genes and DNA from the rows behind it. In all, the sample holds over 750,000 distinct CDR3 sequences, and around 20% of those were seen once. The ten most abundant clones make up roughly 10% of the sample. Regarding this clonotype: The clone's antigen remains unknown. The record has no base qualities; no much larger clone is one base away.

Germline trimming: 1 base from V, 2 bases from J; junction bases outside gene matches: 6. Counted from cysteine to phenylalanine, this CDR3 has 17 amino acids. Only the CDR3 DNA is retained, 51 bases long and in frame from the first base. The germline V gene sets CDR1 to KGHSH and CDR2 to LQKENI. This TCR derives from a man aged 45 to 65 who received an inactivated influenza vaccine. Donor details come from another sample of the same person, matched by shared clones. Recombination joined TRBV18 with TRBJ2-3; 10 bases in between match TRBD1. Sequencing used PBMCs from blood, obtained more than 4 days after vaccination. The DNA sequence reads TGTGCCAGCTCACCACTGGGGACAGGGGTTTCCACAGATACGCAGTATTTT. This yields the protein CASSPLGTGVSTDTQYF.